This entry is about one T cell receptor (beta chain). This clonotype was counted many times. This clone's antigen is unknown. No much larger clonotype is one base removed from it; base qualities were not supplied. The sample comes from a study (dated by TCRdb to between 2014 and 2017). Some background on the complete study: The study tested whether tumor-infiltrating Tregs in breast cancer are recruited from blood Tregs or converted in situ from other CD4+ T cell subsets.

CDR1 and CDR2 (MNHEY, SVGEGT) derive from the germline V gene. V and J are truncated by 7 bases and 0 bases respectively, leaving an intervening sequence of 10 bases. The CDR3, cysteine through phenylalanine, is 15 amino acids long. CDR3 DNA is the only sequence kept; it has 45 bases, read in frame from the first base. To purify naive CD4+ T cells, the Miltenyi Naive CD4+ T Cell Isolation kit was used, and CD25 microbeads served to deplete Tregs. Tregs, naive and memory CD4+ T cells from tumor, blood and ipsilateral draining lymph nodes of roughly 5 breast cancer patients underwent full-length TCR alpha and beta sequencing. Ficoll density gradient centrifugation was used to isolate mononuclear cells from lymph nodes or from about 50 ml of peripheral blood. FACS confirmed that the sorted cell populations were more than 90% pure. Full-length TCR variable regions were amplified by 5' RACE PCR with constant-region reverse primers, and semi-nested PCR with Nested Universal Primer A was subsequently performed. The ReliaPrep RNA Cell Miniprep System was used to extract total RNA, which was then reverse transcribed into 5'RACE-ready cDNA with the SMARTer RACE 5'/3' Kit. Multiplex adaptors were used to barcode full-length TCR alpha and beta libraries, and the barcoded libraries were sequenced on an Illumina MiSeq. Under the source paper's analysis protocol: For each of nine subset-tissue groups, sequencing data from the five patients were combined, and the groups were compared by unsupervised clustering of TCR gene usage. The Morisita-Horn index was used to calculate repertoire similarity, with shared sequences weighted by how much each contributed to each repertoire. Through fastp at Q25 and MiXCR, TCRdb rebuilt clones from the public reads, retaining in-frame beta chains. Each CDR3 protein appears once, grouped with its most common genes and DNA. These V and J calls are TCRdb output, not the study's own analysis. The sample profile shows tens of thousands of distinct CDR3 sequences; over 15% of them were found once. Jointly, the top ten make up under 3% of the sample.

General conclusions and limits of the study: The validation in the larger cohort was limited to a single TCR beta V-J rearrangement instead of whole repertoires. The TCR gene usage of tumor memory CD4+ T cells clustered together with blood and lymph node memory CD4+ cells and with lymph node naive CD4+ cells. Tumor-infiltrating Treg TCR alpha and beta sequences overlapped most with tumor naive CD4+ T cells, then with blood naive CD4+ T cells.

The source material was naive CD4+ T cells sorted from blood. The cell subset or site label here, explained by the study, means: naive CD4+ T cells, CD4+CD45RA+CD25-. The rearranged chain carries TRBV6-2 or TRBV6-3 and TRBJ2-6; the D gene is perhaps TRBD1, from 5 matching bases. The sequence came from a female donor with breast cancer. The CDR3 is CASNQGHSGANVLTF. The DNA sequence is as follows: TGTGCCAGCAACCAGGGCCACTCTGGGGCCAACGTCCTGACTTTC.